The rows below give T cell receptor beta chains drawn from one sample of a study of response to subunit inactivated influenza vaccine. TCRdb re-called the RT-PCR reads through MiXCR, storing one row per CDR3 protein. The table shows just under 550,000 distinct CDR3 sequences, with under 25% occurring only once. The sample was also linked to a second study, of T cells expressing NK-cell markers.

The sequences come from CD4+ T cells sorted from PBMCs, collected about 12 days after vaccination. Every receptor here comes from a man in his forties or fifties who received an inactivated influenza vaccine. The CDR3 runs from the conserved cysteine through the conserved F or W. The D gene is left open where the match is weak. Size tells how often a clone was seen (once, few, many) or the class of an expanded clone, and some rows leave it out.

clone size	CDR3 length	D gene	V gene	J gene	CDR3 DNA	CDR3 protein
.	14	TRBD1	TRBV27	TRBJ1-6	TGTGCCAGCAGCCCCGACAGGGCTAATTCACCCCTCCACTTT	CASSPDRANSPLHF
.	16	TRBD2	TRBV7-8	TRBJ2-4	TGTGCCAGCAGCCTCACCGGGACTAGGGCCAAAAACATTCAGTACTTC	CASSLTGTRAKNIQYF
.	14	TRBD2	TRBV20-1	TRBJ2-1	TGCAGTGCCAGGGGGACTAGCCGAAACAATGAGCAGTTCTTC	CSARGTSRNNEQFF
many	15	.	TRBV6-5	TRBJ2-3	TGTGCCAGCAGTTACGAGGGGGGGGAAACAGATACGCAGTATTTT	CASSYEGGETDTQYF
few	12	.	TRBV10-3	TRBJ1-1	TGTGCCATCAGGGGGTCGGGGACTGAAGCTTTCTTT	CAIRGSGTEAFF
.	15	.	TRBV15	TRBJ2-5	TGTGCCACCAGATCCCACGGGGCAGGGGAAGAGACCCAGTACTTC	CATRSHGAGEETQYF
.	14	.	TRBV20-1	TRBJ2-7	TGCAGTGCTAGAGATGTCGGAGATACCTACGAGCAGTACTTC	CSARDVGDTYEQYF
few	14	TRBD2	TRBV20-1	TRBJ2-7	TGCAGTGCTAGAGATTCTAGCGGGCGCTACGAGCAGTACTTC	CSARDSSGRYEQYF
few	14	.	TRBV10-3	TRBJ2-2	TGTGCCATCTCTGAGACTTCTCCGACCGGGGAGCTGTTTTTT	CAISETSPTGELFF
.	14	.	TRBV19	TRBJ1-4	TGTGCCAGTAGTATTGGGACATCTCCAGAAAAACTGTTTTTT	CASSIGTSPEKLFF
.	13	.	TRBV20-1	TRBJ1-5	TGCAGTGCTAGAGGTGAAAACAATCAGCCCCAGCATTTT	CSARGENNQPQHF
.	13	TRBD1	TRBV12-3/TRBV12-4	TRBJ2-1	TGTGCCAGCAGGAGGGGGCCCAGCTACGGGGAGTTCTTC	CASRRGPSYGEFF
few	17	.	TRBV20-1	TRBJ1-5	TGCAGTGCCTCGACCCTCACAGGGTTCGATTTGGATCAGCCCCAGCATTTT	CSASTLTGFDLDQPQHF
.	16	.	TRBV7-6	TRBJ2-2	TGTGCCAGCAGCTTAATCCAGGGCGGAAACACCGGGGAGCTGTTTTTT	CASSLIQGGNTGELFF
.	14	TRBD1	TRBV28	TRBJ2-3	TGTGCCAGCAGTCCTCAGGGGGTCGGAGATACGCAGTATTTT	CASSPQGVGDTQYF
.	13	.	TRBV11-1	TRBJ2-5	TGTGCCAGCAGCCGCCGGAACCAAGAGACCCAGTACTTC	CASSRRNQETQYF
.	16	TRBD1	TRBV5-1	TRBJ2-1	TGCGCCAGCACGCCAAGTCCGGGACAGGTTGGCAATGAGCAGTTCTTC	CASTPSPGQVGNEQFF
.	15	.	TRBV4-2	TRBJ2-5	TGTGCCAGCAGCCAAGACAGTCTGGGTTGGGAGACCCAGTACTTC	CASSQDSLGWETQYF
.	15	TRBD1	TRBV2	TRBJ1-1	TGTGCCAGCAGTGAGCAGGGGGCGAGTGGCACTGAAGCTTTCTTT	CASSEQGASGTEAFF
.	16	.	TRBV7-8	TRBJ2-3	TGTGCCAGCAGCTTAGAGGTTAACATAAAAACAGATACGCAGTATTTT	CASSLEVNIKTDTQYF
few	15	TRBD2	TRBV19	TRBJ2-1	TGTGCCAGTAGCCCTAGCGGGAGCTTTAACAATGAGCAGTTCTTC	CASSPSGSFNNEQFF
.	15	.	TRBV7-9	TRBJ1-3	TGTGCCAGCAGCTTAGGGGCGGTTACTGGAAACACCATATATTTT	CASSLGAVTGNTIYF
.	14	TRBD1	TRBV25-1	TRBJ1-4	TGTGCCAGCAGTTTCCAGGGGGAAAGAGAAAAACTGTTTTTT	CASSFQGEREKLFF
.	15	TRBD1	TRBV4-2	TRBJ1-2	TGTGCCAGCAGCCAACGGACAGGATCGAACTATGGCTACACCTTC	CASSQRTGSNYGYTF
.	15	.	TRBV20-1	TRBJ1-5	TGCAGTGCCCTTGTGCAAACTCTCAGCAATCAGCCCCAGCATTTT	CSALVQTLSNQPQHF
.	14	TRBD1	TRBV20-1	TRBJ1-1	TGCAGTGCTCGGACAGGGGGCGCGGGCACTGAAGCTTTCTTT	CSARTGGAGTEAFF
.	14	TRBD2	TRBV20-1	TRBJ2-1	TGCAGTGCTGCGGGACTAGCGGTTTTAAATGAGCAGTTCTTC	CSAAGLAVLNEQFF
.	15	TRBD1	TRBV5-1	TRBJ2-2	TGCGCCAGCAGCCTGCGGGGACAGGGAATCGGGGAGCTGTTTTTT	CASSLRGQGIGELFF
once	13	.	TRBV28	TRBJ1-2	TGTGCCAGCAGTGGGCCCTTGACGGCAGACTACACCTTC	CASSGPLTADYTF
.	16	.	TRBV29-1	TRBJ2-3	TGCAGCGTTGAAGATCGGGCGGGATCTAGCACAGATACGCAGTATTTT	CSVEDRAGSSTDTQYF
.	17	.	TRBV28	TRBJ2-1	TGTGCCAGCAGTTTATTAATTTGGGGCAGCCAGGTCAATGAGCAGTTCTTC	CASSLLIWGSQVNEQFF
.	14	.	TRBV28	TRBJ1-2	TGTGCCAGCAGTTTAATGGGGCGGGACTATGGCTACACCTTC	CASSLMGRDYGYTF
.	13	.	TRBV5-1	TRBJ1-4	TGCGCCAGCAGCTTGGACTATGGGGAAAAACTGTTTTTT	CASSLDYGEKLFF
many	14	TRBD1	TRBV5-1	TRBJ1-1	TGCGCCAGCAGCTTGGCGGCAGGGGGCACTGAAGCTTTCTTT	CASSLAAGGTEAFF
.	14	TRBD2	TRBV30	TRBJ2-3	TGTGCCTGGAGTTTGCCTAGCGGGAGAAATACGCAGTATTTT	CAWSLPSGRNTQYF
.	14	.	TRBV6-1	TRBJ1-6	TGTGCCACGCAATACAGGGATCGTAATTCACCCCTCCACTTT	CATQYRDRNSPLHF
.	17	.	TRBV7-2	TRBJ2-2	TGTGCCAGCAGCTTAAAGGTTGGCAGGGGCCGCTCCGGGGAGCTGTTTTTT	CASSLKVGRGRSGELFF
.	13	.	TRBV24-1	TRBJ2-2	TGTGCCACCAGTACCACCCGTCCCGGGGAGCTGTTTTTT	CATSTTRPGELFF
.	14	.	TRBV6-5	TRBJ2-3	TGTGCCAGCAGTTCTCGCTCCCCCACAGATACGCAGTATTTT	CASSSRSPTDTQYF
few	14	TRBD2	TRBV20-1	TRBJ2-4	TGCAGTGCTAGTTCGAAGCGGGACGGAAACATTCAGTACTTC	CSASSKRDGNIQYF
.	16	.	TRBV10-3	TRBJ2-1	TGTACCATCAGTGAGTCGTACCAGCGTTCGGGCAATGAGCAGTTCTTC	CTISESYQRSGNEQFF
.	16	.	TRBV7-2	TRBJ2-5	TGTGCCAGCAGCTTAGGGATCACGGGTGCCCAAGAGACCCAGTACTTC	CASSLGITGAQETQYF
.	14	TRBD2	TRBV29-1	TRBJ2-3	TGCAGCGTTGCGGGAAGACTAGCCCCAGATACGCAGTATTTT	CSVAGRLAPDTQYF
many	13	.	TRBV2	TRBJ1-2	TGTGCCAGCAGTGAAGGGACAAACTATGGCTACACCTTC	CASSEGTNYGYTF
many	15	.	TRBV4-1	TRBJ1-5	TGCGCCAGCAGCCAAGAGGGACGGATCAATCAGCCCCAGCATTTT	CASSQEGRINQPQHF
few	15	TRBD2	TRBV5-1	TRBJ2-1	TGCGCCAGCAGCTACTTAGGCGGGAGCTACAATGAGCAGTTCTTC	CASSYLGGSYNEQFF
few	14	TRBD1	TRBV18	TRBJ2-7	TGTGCCAGCTCACCACGAGACAGGGTATACGAGCAGTACTTC	CASSPRDRVYEQYF